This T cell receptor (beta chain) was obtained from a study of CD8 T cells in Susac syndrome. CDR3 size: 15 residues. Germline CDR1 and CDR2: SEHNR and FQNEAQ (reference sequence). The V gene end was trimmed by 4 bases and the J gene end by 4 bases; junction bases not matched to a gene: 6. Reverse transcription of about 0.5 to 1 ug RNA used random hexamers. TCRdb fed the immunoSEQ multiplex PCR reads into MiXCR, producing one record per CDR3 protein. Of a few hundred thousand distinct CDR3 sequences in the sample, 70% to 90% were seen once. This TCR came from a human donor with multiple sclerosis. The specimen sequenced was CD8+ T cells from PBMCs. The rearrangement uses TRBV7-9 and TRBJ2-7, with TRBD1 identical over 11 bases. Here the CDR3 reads CASSSRTGGWYEQYF. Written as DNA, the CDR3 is TGTGCCAGCAGCTCACGGACAGGGGGCTGGTACGAGCAGTACTTC.